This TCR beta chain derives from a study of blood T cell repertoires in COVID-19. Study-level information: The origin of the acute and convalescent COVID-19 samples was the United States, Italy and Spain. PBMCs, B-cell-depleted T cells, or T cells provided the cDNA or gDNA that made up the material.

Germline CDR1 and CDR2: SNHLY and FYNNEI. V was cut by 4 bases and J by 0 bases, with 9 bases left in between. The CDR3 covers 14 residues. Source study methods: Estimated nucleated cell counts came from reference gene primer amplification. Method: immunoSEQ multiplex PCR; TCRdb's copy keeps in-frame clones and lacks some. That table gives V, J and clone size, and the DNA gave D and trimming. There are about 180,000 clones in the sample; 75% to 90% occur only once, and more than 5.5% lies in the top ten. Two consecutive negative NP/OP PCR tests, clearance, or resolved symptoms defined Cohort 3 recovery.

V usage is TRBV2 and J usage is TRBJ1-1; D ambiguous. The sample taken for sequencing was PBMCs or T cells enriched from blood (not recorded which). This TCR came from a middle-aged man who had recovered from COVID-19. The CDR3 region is CASSVFGVNTEAFF. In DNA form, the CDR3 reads TGTGCCAGCAGTGTTTTTGGAGTGAACACTGAAGCTTTCTTT. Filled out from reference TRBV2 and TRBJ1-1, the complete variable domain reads EPEVTQTPSHQVTQMGQEVILRCVPISNHLYFYWYRQILGQKVEFLVSFYNNEISEKSEIFDDQFSVERPDGSNFTLKIRSTKLEDSAMYFCASSVFGVNTEAFFGQGTRLTVV.